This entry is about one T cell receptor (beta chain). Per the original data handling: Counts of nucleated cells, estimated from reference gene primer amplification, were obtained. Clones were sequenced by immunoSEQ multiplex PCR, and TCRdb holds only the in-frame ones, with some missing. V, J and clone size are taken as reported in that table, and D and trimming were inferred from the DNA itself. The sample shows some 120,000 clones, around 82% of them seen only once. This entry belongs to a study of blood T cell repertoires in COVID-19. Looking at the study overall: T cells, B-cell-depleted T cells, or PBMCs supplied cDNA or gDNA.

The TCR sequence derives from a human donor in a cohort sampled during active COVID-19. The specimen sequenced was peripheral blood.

For the CDR3, the DNA is TGCGCCAGCAGCTCGACAGCGGGTGTGAACACTGAAGCTTTCTTT. Its protein product is CASSSTAGVNTEAFF. The chain is built from TRBV5-1 and TRBJ1-1, with a tentative D call TRBD1 (5 bases). Germline assignment: CDR1 SGHRS and CDR2 YFSETQ. V was cut by 3 bases and J by 0 bases, with 12 bases left in between. The CDR3 runs 15 residues.